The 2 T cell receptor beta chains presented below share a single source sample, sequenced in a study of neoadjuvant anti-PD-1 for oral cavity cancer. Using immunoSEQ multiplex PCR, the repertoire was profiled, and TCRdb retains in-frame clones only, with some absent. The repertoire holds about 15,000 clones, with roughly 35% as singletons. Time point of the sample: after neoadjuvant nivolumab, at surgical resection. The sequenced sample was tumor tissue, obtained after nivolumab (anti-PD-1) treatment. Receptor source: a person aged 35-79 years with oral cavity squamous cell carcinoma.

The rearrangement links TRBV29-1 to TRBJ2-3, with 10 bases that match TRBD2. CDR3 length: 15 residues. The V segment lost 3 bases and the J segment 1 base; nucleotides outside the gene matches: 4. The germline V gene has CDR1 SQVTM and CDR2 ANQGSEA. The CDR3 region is CSVDSSGGRTDTQYF. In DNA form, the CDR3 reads TGCAGCGTTGATTCTAGCGGGGGCCGCACAGATACGCAGTATTTT.

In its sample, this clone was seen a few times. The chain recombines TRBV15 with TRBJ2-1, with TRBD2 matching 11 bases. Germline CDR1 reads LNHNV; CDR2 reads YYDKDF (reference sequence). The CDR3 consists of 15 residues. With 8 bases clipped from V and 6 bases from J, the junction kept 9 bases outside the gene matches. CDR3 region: CATASLAGEVNEQFF. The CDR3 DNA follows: TGTGCCACCGCCTCACTAGCGGGGGAGGTCAATGAGCAGTTCTTC.